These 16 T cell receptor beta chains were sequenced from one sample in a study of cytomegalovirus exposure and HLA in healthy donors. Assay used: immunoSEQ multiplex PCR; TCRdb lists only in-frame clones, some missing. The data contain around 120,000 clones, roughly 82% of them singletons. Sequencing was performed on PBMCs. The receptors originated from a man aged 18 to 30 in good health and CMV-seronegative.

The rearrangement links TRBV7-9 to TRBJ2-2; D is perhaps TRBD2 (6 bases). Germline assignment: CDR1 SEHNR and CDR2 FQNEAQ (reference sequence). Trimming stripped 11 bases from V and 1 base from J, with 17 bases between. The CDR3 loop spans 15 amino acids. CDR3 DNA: TGTGCCGGCGGGTCTAGCGATCGGAACACCGGGGAGCTGTTTTTT. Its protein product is CAGGSSDRNTGELFF.

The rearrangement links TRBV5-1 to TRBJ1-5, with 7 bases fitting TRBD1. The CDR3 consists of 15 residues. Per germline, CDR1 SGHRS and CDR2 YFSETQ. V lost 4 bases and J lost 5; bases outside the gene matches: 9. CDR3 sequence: CASSPGGTAHQPQHF. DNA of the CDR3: TGCGCCAGCAGCCCAGGAGGGACAGCCCATCAGCCCCAGCATTTT. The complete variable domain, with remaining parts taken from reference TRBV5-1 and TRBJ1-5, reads KAGVTQTPRYLIKTRGQQVTLSCSPISGHRSVSWYQQTPGQGLQFLFEYFSETQRNKGNFPGRFSGRQFSNSRSEMNVSTLELGDSALYLCASSPGGTAHQPQHFGDGTRLSIL.

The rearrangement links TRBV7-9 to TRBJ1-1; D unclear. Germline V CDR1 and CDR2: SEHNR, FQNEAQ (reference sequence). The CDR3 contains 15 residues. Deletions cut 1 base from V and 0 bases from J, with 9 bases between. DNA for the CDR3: TGTGCCAGCAGCTTAGTTAGACAATTGAACACTGAAGCTTTCTTT. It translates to CASSLVRQLNTEAFF.

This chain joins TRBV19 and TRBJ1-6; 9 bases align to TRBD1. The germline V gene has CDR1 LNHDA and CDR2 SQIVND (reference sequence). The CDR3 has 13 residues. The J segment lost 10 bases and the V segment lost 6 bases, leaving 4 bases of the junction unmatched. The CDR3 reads CASRDRGQSPLHF. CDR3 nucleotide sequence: TGTGCCAGTAGGGACAGGGGACAATCACCCCTCCACTTT.

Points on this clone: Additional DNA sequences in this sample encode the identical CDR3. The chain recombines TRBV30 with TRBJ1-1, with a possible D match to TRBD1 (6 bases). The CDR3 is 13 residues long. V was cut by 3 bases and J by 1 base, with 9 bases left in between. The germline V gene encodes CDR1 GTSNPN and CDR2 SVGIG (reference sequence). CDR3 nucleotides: TGTGCCTGGAGCACGGACAGGAACACTGAAGCTTTCTTT. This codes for CAWSTDRNTEAFF. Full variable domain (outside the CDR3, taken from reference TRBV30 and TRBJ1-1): SQTIHQWPATLVQPVGSPLSLECTVEGTSNPNLYWYRQAAGRGLQLLFYSVGIGQISSEVPQNLSASRPQDRQFILSSKKLLLSDSGFYLCAWSTDRNTEAFFGQGTRLTVV.

In DNA form, the CDR3 reads TGCGCCAGCAGCTTGGATGGTGGTGATGCGTTTGCTGAAGCTTTCTTT. As protein: CASSLDGGDAFAEAFF. The chain couples TRBV5-1 to TRBJ1-1; D call uncertain. The germline V gene has CDR1 SGHRS and CDR2 YFSETQ. Deletions cut 0 bases from V and 6 bases from J, with 18 bases between. The CDR3 totals 16 residues. The full variable domain, rest sourced from reference TRBV5-1 and TRBJ1-1, is KAGVTQTPRYLIKTRGQQVTLSCSPISGHRSVSWYQQTPGQGLQFLFEYFSETQRNKGNFPGRFSGRQFSNSRSEMNVSTLELGDSALYLCASSLDGGDAFAEAFFGQGTRLTVV.

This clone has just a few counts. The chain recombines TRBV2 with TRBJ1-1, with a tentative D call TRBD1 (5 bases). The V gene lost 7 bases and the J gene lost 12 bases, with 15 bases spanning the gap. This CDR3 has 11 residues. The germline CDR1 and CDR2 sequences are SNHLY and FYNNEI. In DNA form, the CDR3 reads TGTGCCAGCAAGGGGAGGGAGGATTCTTTCTTT. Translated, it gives CASKGREDSFF.

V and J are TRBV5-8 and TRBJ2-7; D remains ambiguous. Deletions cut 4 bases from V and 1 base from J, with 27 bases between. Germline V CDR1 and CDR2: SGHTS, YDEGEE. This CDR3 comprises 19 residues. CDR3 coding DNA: TGTGCCAGCAGCGCGGTTGTTGGCCGCAGAGGAGCAGATTCCTACGAGCAGTACTTC. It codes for CASSAVVGRRGADSYEQYF.

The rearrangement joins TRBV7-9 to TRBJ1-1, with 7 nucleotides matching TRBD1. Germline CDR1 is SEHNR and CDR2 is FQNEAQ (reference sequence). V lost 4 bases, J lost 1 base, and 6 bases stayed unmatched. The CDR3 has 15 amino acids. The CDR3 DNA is TGTGCCAGCAGCTCCAGCCCAGGGGGGAACACTGAAGCTTTCTTT. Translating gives CASSSSPGGNTEAFF. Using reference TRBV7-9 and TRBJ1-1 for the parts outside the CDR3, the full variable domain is DTGVSQNPRHKITKRGQNVTFRCDPISEHNRLYWYRQTLGQGPEFLTYFQNEAQLEKSRLLSDRFSAERPKGSFSTLEIQRTEQGDSAMYLCASSSSPGGNTEAFFGQGTRLTVV.

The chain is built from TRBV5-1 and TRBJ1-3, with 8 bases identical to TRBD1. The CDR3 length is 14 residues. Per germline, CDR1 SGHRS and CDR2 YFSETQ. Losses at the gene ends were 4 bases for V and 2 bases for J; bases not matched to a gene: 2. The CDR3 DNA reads TGCGCCAGCAGCCCGACAGGGGCTGGAAACACCATATATTTT. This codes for CASSPTGAGNTIYF. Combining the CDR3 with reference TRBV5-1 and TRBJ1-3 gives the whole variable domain KAGVTQTPRYLIKTRGQQVTLSCSPISGHRSVSWYQQTPGQGLQFLFEYFSETQRNKGNFPGRFSGRQFSNSRSEMNVSTLELGDSALYLCASSPTGAGNTIYFGEGSWLTVV.

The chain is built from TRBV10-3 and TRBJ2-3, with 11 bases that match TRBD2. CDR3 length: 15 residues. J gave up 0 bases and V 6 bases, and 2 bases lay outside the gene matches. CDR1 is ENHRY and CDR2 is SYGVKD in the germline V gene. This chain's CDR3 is CAIRWTSGSTDTQYF. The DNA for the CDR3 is TGTGCCATCAGGTGGACTAGCGGGAGCACAGATACGCAGTATTTT.

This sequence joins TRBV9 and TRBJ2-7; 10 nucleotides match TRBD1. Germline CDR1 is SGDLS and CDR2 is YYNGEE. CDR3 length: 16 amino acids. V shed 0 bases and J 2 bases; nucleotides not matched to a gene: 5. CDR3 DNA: TGTGCCAGCAGCGTAGGCGGGACAGGGGAAACCTACGAGCAGTACTTC. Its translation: CASSVGGTGETYEQYF. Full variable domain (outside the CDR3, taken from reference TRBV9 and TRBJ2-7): DSGVTQTPKHLITATGQRVTLRCSPRSGDLSVYWYQQSLDQGLQFLIQYYNGEERAKGNILERFSAQQFPDLHSELNLSSLELGDSALYFCASSVGGTGETYEQYFGPGTRLTVT.

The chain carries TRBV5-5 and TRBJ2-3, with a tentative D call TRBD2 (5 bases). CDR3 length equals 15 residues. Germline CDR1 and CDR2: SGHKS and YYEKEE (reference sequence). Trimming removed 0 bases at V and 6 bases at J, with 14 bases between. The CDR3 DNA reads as TGTGCCAGCAGCTTGGGTACGAGGGCACCCGATACGCAGTATTTT. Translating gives CASSLGTRAPDTQYF.

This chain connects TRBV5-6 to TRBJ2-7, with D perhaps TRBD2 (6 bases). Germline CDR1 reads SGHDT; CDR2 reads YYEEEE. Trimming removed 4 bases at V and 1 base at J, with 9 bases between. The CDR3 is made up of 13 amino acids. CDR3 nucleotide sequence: TGTGCCAGCAGCCCCGGAGGGTCCTACGAGCAGTACTTC. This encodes CASSPGGSYEQYF. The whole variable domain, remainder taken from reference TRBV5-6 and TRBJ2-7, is DAGVTQSPTHLIKTRGQQVTLRCSPKSGHDTVSWYQQALGQGPQFIFQYYEEEERQRGNFPDRFSGHQFPNYSSELNVNALLLGDSALYLCASSPGGSYEQYFGPGTRLTVT.

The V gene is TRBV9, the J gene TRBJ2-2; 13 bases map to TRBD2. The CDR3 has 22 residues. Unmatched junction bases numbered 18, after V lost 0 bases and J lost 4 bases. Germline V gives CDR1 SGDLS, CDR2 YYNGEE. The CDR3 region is CASSVGGPWRLAGGGFTGELFF. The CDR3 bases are TGTGCCAGCAGCGTAGGCGGCCCTTGGAGACTAGCGGGAGGAGGTTTCACCGGGGAGCTGTTTTTT.

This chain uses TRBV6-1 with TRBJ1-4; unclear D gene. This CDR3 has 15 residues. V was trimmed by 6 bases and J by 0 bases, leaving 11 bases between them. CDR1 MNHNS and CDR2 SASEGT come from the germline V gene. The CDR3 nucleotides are TGTGCCAGCAGATCCCAGGTTGCAACTAATGAAAAACTGTTTTTT. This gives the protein CASRSQVATNEKLFF.